These 5 T cell receptor beta chains share one sample of origin, sequenced in a study of blood T cell repertoires in COVID-19. Method: immunoSEQ multiplex PCR; TCRdb's copy keeps in-frame clones and lacks some. The table has 60,000 to 75,000 clones, 88% seen once. Specimen: peripheral blood. These receptors were obtained from a human donor in a cohort sampled during active COVID-19.

This chain links TRBV5-6 with TRBJ2-7; no clear D. CDR3 length: 14 residues. Germline CDR1 is SGHDT and CDR2 is YYEEEE. Trimming removed 2 bases from V and 3 bases from J, with 12 bases in between. In DNA, the CDR3 is TGTGCCAGCAGCTTAATTTCTAAAATCTACGAGCAGTACTTC. Amino acids: CASSLISKIYEQYF. The full variable domain, rest sourced from reference TRBV5-6 and TRBJ2-7, is DAGVTQSPTHLIKTRGQQVTLRCSPKSGHDTVSWYQQALGQGPQFIFQYYEEEERQRGNFPDRFSGHQFPNYSSELNVNALLLGDSALYLCASSLISKIYEQYFGPGTRLTVT.

The V call is TRBV23-1, the J call TRBJ2-1; no reliable D call. TRBV23-1 belongs to the ORF category, with a function that is uncertain. V was cut by 2 bases and J by 0 bases, with 14 bases left in between. The CDR3 extends over 17 amino acids. The CDR3 protein is CASSQGFRSGSYNEQFF. In DNA, the CDR3 is TGCGCCAGCAGTCAAGGGTTTAGATCAGGCTCCTACAATGAGCAGTTCTTC.

V is TRBV11-2 and J is TRBJ2-5; 12 nucleotides match TRBD1. Germline lookup yields CDR1 SGHAT and CDR2 FQNNGV. The CDR3 length is 17 residues. The V and J ends lost 6 bases and 4 bases, in that order; junction bases with no gene match: 12. The CDR3 region has the DNA TGTGCCAGCAGGTACAGACGAGGGACAGGGGGCACAGAGACCCAGTACTTC. It encodes CASRYRRGTGGTETQYF.

This clone showed up just a few times. The chain couples TRBV7-6 to TRBJ1-1; D is ambiguous. In germline, CDR1 is SGHVS, CDR2 FNYEAQ. V shed 5 bases and J shed 1 base, with 8 bases lying between them. The CDR3 loop spans 13 amino acids. The CDR3 DNA sequence: TGTGCCAGCAGCGGATACAGGAACACTGAAGCTTTCTTT. This gives the protein CASSGYRNTEAFF.

The gene calls are TRBV30 and TRBJ2-7, with a possible D match to TRBD1 (5 bases). Trimming left V 0 bases short and J 1 base short, with 10 bases between. Germline lookup yields CDR1 GTSNPN and CDR2 SVGIG (reference sequence). This CDR3 spans 14 amino acids. CDR3 amino acids: CAWSVQENSYEQYF. The CDR3 nucleotides read TGTGCCTGGAGTGTACAGGAGAATTCCTACGAGCAGTACTTC.